This passage covers 16 T cell receptor beta chains from one sample sequenced in a study of PD-1 blockade in mismatch repair-deficient tumors. Measured with immunoSEQ multiplex PCR; TCRdb has only the in-frame clones, and not every one. The data hold about 51,000 clones, with roughly 78% observed a single time. The specimen was peripheral blood, collected 4 weeks after starting pembrolizumab. The receptor source for this set is an adult with mismatch repair-deficient cancer.

This clone was detected once. The chain links TRBV4-2 to TRBJ2-1, with D perhaps matching TRBD2 (6 bases). CDR3 length: 13 amino acids. With 3 bases removed from V and 7 bases from J, the gap between germline ends came to 10 bases. Germline V lookup: CDR1 LGHNA, CDR2 YNFKEQ. The CDR3 DNA is TGTGCCAGCAGCCATGGGACTGGAAATGAGCAGTTCTTC. It encodes CASSHGTGNEQFF.

This clone was seen only once. This chain uses TRBV5-4 with TRBJ2-5; 7 bases are shared with TRBD2. Trimming cost V 4 bases and J 4 bases; bases outside gene matches: 13. Germline CDR1 is SGHNT and CDR2 is YYREEE (reference sequence). The length of the CDR3 is 16 residues. The DNA of the CDR3 is TGTGCCAGCAGCCTATCCGACATGGGGGGGAGAGAGACCCAGTACTTC. It translates to CASSLSDMGGRETQYF. The variable domain in full, with the rest retrieved from reference TRBV5-4 and TRBJ2-5, is ETGVTQSPTHLIKTRGQQVTLRCSSQSGHNTVSWYQQALGQGPQFIFQYYREEENGRGNFPPRFSGLQFPNYSSELNVNALELDDSALYLCASSLSDMGGRETQYFGPGTRLLVL.

The rearrangement links TRBV5-8 to TRBJ2-2; TRBD1 aligns across 12 bases. V was pared by 4 bases and J by 5 bases, with 6 bases of the junction left unmatched. CDR3 length: 16 residues. Germline assignment: CDR1 SGHTS and CDR2 YDEGEE. CDR3 residues: CASSKGQGARTGELFF. CDR3 nucleotide sequence: TGTGCCAGCAGCAAGGGACAGGGGGCGCGAACCGGGGAGCTGTTTTTT.

V is TRBV4-2 and J is TRBJ1-5, with TRBD1 matching 11 bases. From germline, CDR1 is LGHNA and CDR2 YNFKEQ. V gave up 6 bases and J gave up 2 bases; unmatched junction bases: 3. The CDR3 is made up of 15 amino acids. For the CDR3, the DNA is TGTGCCAGCAGTCGGGACAGGGGGGGCAATCAGCCCCAGCATTTT. It yields the protein CASSRDRGGNQPQHF.

DNA for the CDR3: TGTGCCAGCAGCTTTTTCCGGGACACGTCCGAGCAGTACTTC. It translates to CASSFFRDTSEQYF. The chain uses TRBV11-3 and TRBJ2-7; tentatively, D is TRBD1 (6 bases). CDR1 SGHNT and CDR2 YENEEA come from the germline V gene. The CDR3 is 14 amino acids. V was pared by 3 bases and J by 6 bases, with 15 bases between.

This clone has just a few counts. This chain links TRBV5-4 with TRBJ2-1; 7 bases are shared with TRBD2. Trimming took 7 bases from V and 7 from J; bases not matched to a gene: 23. CDR1 SGHNT and CDR2 YYREEE come from the germline V gene (reference sequence). The CDR3 length is 18 residues. CDR3 region: CASFRLADWAGRENEQFF. The DNA of the CDR3 is TGTGCCAGCTTCAGACTAGCTGATTGGGCTGGGCGGGAAAATGAGCAGTTCTTC.

In this sample, this clone turned up a few times. This chain joins TRBV5-4 and TRBJ2-4, with TRBD1 matching over 11 bases. The V segment lost 4 bases and the J segment 6 bases; nucleotides outside the gene matches: 6. The V gene's germline CDR1 is SGHNT and CDR2 YYREEE (reference sequence). The CDR3 extends over 15 amino acids. The CDR3 reads CASSTDRGQVNIQYF. CDR3 coding DNA: TGTGCCAGCAGCACGGACAGGGGGCAAGTAAACATTCAGTACTTC.

The chain uses TRBV2 and TRBJ2-5; D call uncertain. Deletions cut 2 bases from V and 5 bases from J, with 9 bases between. Germline assignment: CDR1 SNHLY and CDR2 FYNNEI. The CDR3 totals 13 residues. CDR3 in amino acids: CASSEYITETQYF. The CDR3 nucleotides are TGTGCCAGCAGTGAATACATTACGGAGACCCAGTACTTC.

The chain joins TRBV15 to TRBJ1-5, with D perhaps TRBD1 (6 bases). The V end lost 0 bases, the J end lost 3 bases, and 9 bases lay between the germline ends. The CDR3 loop spans 15 amino acids. Looked up from germline, CDR1 is LNHNV and CDR2 is YYDKDF (reference sequence). The CDR3 DNA follows: TGTGCCACCAGCAGAGATCGGGGGCACAATCAGCCCCAGCATTTT. Its protein is CATSRDRGHNQPQHF.

The sample holds a few counts of this clone. The chain combines TRBV30 with TRBJ2-2, with D possibly matching TRBD1 (6 bases). The CDR3 consists of 14 residues. V was cut by 1 base and J by 4 bases, with 10 bases left in between. CDR1 GTSNPN and CDR2 SVGIG come from the germline V gene (reference sequence). The CDR3 DNA follows: TGTGCCTGGAGTGCAGGGGTGGTCACCGGGGAGCTGTTTTTT. The encoded protein is CAWSAGVVTGELFF. Based on the CDR3 plus reference TRBV30 and TRBJ2-2, the full variable domain is SQTIHQWPATLVQPVGSPLSLECTVEGTSNPNLYWYRQAAGRGLQLLFYSVGIGQISSEVPQNLSASRPQDRQFILSSKKLLLSDSGFYLCAWSAGVVTGELFFGEGSRLTVL.

As concerns this clone: A junction boundary mismatches the germline segment, possibly from a read error. This chain uses TRBV11-3 with TRBJ1-2, with D unclear. Germline V gene sequence: CDR1 SGHNT, CDR2 YENEEA. CDR3 size: 11 residues. This CDR3 reads CASSLGSIRDF. CDR3 in DNA: TGTGCCAGCAGCTTAGGATCAATTAGGGACTTC.

The CDR3 loop reads CASSLAGLAGAGELFF. In DNA form, the CDR3 reads TGTGCCAGCAGCTTAGCGGGACTAGCGGGAGCCGGGGAGCTGTTTTTT. The chain links TRBV7-3 to TRBJ2-2, with 14 bases identical to TRBD2. Germline V CDR1 and CDR2: SGHTA, FQGTGA. The CDR3 length is 16 residues. V trimming: 2 bases; J trimming: 6 bases; junction bases outside the gene matches: 2.

The V gene is TRBV4-1, the J gene TRBJ2-1; D is ambiguous. Germline CDR1 is MGHRA and CDR2 is YSYEKL. The length of the CDR3 is 13 residues. V dropped 0 bases and J dropped 10 bases, with 10 bases sitting between them. The CDR3 nucleotides read TGCGCCAGCAGCCAAGATCCTAGTCGGGAGCAGTTCTTC. Translation gives CASSQDPSREQFF.

For the CDR3, the DNA is TGTGCCAGCAGCTTAGAGGGCTCTGGGGCCAACGTCCTGACTTTC. This sequence encodes CASSLEGSGANVLTF. This chain links TRBV7-9 with TRBJ2-6; D ambiguous. The germline V and J ends were trimmed by 1 base and 0 bases, with 4 bases remaining between them. From germline, CDR1 is SEHNR and CDR2 FQNEAQ (reference sequence). The CDR3 is made up of 15 amino acids.

The V call is TRBV27, the J call TRBJ2-7; D possibly corresponds to TRBD2 (5 bases). Per the germline V gene, CDR1 is MNHEY and CDR2 is SMNVEV (reference sequence). V lost 10 bases, J lost 2 bases, and 18 bases lay in between. This CDR3 is built from 14 residues. DNA for the CDR3: TGTGCCACCCCCGGCGGAGGAACGACCTACGAGCAGTACTTC. This codes for CATPGGGTTYEQYF.

The sample holds one count of this clone. The chain carries TRBV5-8 and TRBJ1-2, with D tentatively TRBD1 (6 bases). The V gene's germline CDR1 is SGHTS and CDR2 YDEGEE. The CDR3 length is 11 residues. V was cut by 3 bases and J by 8 bases, with 8 bases left in between. The CDR3, as DNA: TGTGCCAGCAGCTACAGGGACGGCTACACCTTC. It translates to CASSYRDGYTF.